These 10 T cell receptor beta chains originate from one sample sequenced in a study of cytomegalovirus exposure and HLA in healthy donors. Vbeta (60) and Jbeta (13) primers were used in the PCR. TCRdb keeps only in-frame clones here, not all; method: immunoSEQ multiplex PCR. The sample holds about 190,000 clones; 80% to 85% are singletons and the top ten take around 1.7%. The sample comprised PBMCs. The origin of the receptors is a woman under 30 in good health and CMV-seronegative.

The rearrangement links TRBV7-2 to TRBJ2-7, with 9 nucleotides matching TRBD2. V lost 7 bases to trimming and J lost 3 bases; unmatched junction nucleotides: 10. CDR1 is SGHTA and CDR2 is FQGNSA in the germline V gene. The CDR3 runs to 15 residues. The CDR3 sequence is CASTTGLAVFYEQYF. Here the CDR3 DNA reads TGTGCCAGCACCACGGGACTAGCTGTTTTCTACGAGCAGTACTTC.

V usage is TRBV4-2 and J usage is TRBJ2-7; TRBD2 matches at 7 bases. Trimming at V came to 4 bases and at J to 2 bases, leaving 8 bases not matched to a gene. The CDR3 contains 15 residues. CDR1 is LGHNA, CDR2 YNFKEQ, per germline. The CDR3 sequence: CASSRERGEAYEQYF. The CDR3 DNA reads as TGTGCCAGCAGCCGAGAGCGGGGCGAAGCCTACGAGCAGTACTTC.

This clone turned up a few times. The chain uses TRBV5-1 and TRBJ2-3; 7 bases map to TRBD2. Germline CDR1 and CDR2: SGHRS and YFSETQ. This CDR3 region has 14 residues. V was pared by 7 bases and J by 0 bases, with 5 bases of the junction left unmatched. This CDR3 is CASRGRYSTDTQYF. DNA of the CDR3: TGCGCCAGCCGCGGGAGATATAGCACAGATACGCAGTATTTT.

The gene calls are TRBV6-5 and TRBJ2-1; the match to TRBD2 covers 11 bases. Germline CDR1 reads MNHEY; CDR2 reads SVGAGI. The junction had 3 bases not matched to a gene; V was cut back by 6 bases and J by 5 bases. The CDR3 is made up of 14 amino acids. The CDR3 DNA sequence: TGTGCCAGCAGGCCACTAGCGGGAGACAATGAGCAGTTCTTC. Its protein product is CASRPLAGDNEQFF.

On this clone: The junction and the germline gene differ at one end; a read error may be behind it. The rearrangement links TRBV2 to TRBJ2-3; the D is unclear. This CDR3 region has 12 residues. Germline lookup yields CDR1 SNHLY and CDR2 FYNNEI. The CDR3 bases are TGTGCCAGCAGTGAAGCGCTTGAGTTGTTGCATTTT. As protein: CASSEALELLHF.

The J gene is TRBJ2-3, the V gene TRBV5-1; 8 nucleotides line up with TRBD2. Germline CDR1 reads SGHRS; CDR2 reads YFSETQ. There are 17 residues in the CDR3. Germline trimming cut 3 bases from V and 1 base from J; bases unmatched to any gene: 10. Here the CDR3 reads CASSWDLTSARTDTQYF. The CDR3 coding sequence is TGCGCCAGCAGCTGGGATCTGACTAGCGCCCGCACAGATACGCAGTATTTT.

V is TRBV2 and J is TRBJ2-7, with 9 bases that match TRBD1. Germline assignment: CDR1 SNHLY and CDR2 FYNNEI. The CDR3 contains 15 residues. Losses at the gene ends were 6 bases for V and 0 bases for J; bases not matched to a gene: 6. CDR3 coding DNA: TGTGCCAGCAGCCTTGGACAGGGGATCTCCTACGAGCAGTACTTC. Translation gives CASSLGQGISYEQYF.

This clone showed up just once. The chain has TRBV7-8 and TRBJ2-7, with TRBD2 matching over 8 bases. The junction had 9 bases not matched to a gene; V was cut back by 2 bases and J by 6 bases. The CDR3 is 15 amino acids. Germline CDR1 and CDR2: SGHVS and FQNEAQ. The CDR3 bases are TGTGCCAGCAGCTTACGGAGGCTAGCGGGTTGCGAGCAGTACTTC. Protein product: CASSLRRLAGCEQYF.

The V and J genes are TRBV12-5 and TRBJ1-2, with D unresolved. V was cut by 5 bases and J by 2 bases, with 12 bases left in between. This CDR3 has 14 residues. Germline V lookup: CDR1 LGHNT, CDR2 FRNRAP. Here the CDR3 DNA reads TGTGCTAGTGGTAATGACAACCGGAACTATGGCTACACCTTC. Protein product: CASGNDNRNYGYTF.

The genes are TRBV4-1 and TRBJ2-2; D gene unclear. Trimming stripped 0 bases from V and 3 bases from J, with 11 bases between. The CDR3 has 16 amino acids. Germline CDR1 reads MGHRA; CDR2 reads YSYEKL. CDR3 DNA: TGCGCCAGCAGCCAAGATTTGGCGGATCACACCGGGGAGCTGTTTTTT. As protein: CASSQDLADHTGELFF.